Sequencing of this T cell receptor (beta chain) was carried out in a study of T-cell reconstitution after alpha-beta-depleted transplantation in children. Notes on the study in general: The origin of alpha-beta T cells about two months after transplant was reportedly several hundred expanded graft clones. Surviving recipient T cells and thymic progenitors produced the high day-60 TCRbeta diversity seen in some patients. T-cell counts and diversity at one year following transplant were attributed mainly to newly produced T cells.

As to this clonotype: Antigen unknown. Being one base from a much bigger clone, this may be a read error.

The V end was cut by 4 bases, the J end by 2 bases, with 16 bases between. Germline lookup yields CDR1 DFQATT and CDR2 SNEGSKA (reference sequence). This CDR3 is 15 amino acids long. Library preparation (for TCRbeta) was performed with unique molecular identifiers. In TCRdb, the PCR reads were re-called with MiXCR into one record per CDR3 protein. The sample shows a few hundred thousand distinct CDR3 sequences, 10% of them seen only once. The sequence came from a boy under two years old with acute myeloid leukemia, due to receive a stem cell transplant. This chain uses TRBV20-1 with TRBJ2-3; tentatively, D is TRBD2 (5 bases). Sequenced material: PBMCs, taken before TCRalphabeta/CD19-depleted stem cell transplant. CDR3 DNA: TGCAGTGCTACTCTCCTTTGGACTTTCACAGATACGCAGTATTTT. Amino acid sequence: CSATLLWTFTDTQYF.